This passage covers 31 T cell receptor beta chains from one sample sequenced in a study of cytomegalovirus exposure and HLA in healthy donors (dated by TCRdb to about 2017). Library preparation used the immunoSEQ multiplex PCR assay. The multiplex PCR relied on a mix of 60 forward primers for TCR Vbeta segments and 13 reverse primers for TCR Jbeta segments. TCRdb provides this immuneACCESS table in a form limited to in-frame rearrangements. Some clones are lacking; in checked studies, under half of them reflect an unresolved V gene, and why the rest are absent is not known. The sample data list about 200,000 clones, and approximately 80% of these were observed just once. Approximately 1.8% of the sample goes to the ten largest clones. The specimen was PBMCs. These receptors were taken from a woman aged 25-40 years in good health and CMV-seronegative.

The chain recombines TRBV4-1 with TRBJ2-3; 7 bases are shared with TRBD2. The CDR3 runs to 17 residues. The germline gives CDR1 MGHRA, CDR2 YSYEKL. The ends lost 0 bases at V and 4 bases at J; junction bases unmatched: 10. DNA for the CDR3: TGCGCCAGCAGCCAAGAAGGTCAAGCGGGGAGGGCAGATACGCAGTATTTT. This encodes CASSQEGQAGRADTQYF.

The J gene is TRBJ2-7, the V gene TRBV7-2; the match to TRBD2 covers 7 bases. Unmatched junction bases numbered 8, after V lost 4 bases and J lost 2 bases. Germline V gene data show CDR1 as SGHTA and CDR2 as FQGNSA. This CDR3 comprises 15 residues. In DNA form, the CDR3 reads TGTGCCAGCAGCTCTGGACTAGTAGGGACCTACGAGCAGTACTTC. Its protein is CASSSGLVGTYEQYF.

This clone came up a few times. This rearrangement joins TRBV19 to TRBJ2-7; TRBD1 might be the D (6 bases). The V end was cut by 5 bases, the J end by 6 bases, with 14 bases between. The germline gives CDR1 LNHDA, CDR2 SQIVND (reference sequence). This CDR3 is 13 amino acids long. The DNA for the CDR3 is TGTGCCAGTAGTCAAACAGGGCAGTCCGAGCAGTACTTC. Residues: CASSQTGQSEQYF.

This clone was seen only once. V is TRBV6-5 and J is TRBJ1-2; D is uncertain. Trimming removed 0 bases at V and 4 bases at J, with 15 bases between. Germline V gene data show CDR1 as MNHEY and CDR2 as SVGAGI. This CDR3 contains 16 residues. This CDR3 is CASSYSALRAVYGYTF. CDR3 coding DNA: TGTGCCAGCAGTTACTCGGCCCTTCGCGCGGTCTATGGCTACACCTTC.

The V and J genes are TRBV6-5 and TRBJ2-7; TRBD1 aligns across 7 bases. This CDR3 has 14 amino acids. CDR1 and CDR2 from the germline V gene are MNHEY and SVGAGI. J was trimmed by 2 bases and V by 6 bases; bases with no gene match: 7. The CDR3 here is CASSRRQGTYEQYF. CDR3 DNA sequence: TGTGCCAGCAGCAGACGACAGGGAACCTACGAGCAGTACTTC.

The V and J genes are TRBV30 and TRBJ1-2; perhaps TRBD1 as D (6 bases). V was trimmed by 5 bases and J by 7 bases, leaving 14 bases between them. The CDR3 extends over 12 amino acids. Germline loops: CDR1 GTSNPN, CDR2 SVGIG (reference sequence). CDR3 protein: CAWGRDMSGYTF. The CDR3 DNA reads TGTGCCTGGGGTCGGGACATGTCTGGCTACACCTTC.

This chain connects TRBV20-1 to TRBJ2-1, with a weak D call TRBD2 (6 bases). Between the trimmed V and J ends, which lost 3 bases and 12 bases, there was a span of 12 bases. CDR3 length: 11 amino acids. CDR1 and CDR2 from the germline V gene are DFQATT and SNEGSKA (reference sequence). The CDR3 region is CSARDGTGQFF. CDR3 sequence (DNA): TGCAGTGCTAGGGACGGGACTGGGCAGTTCTTC.

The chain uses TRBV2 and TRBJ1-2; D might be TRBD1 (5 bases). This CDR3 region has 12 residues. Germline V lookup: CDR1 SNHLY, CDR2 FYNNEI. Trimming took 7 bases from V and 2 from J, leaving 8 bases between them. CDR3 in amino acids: CASNRINYGYTF. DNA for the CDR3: TGTGCCAGCAACAGGATAAACTATGGCTACACCTTC.

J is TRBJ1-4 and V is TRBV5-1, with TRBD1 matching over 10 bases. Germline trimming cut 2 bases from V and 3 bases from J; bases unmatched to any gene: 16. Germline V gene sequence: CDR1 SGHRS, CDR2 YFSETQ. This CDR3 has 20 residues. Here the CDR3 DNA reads TGCGCCAGCAGCTTCAATATCTTCGGACAGGGGGGGAGTTCTAATGAAAAACTGTTTTTT. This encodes CASSFNIFGQGGSSNEKLFF.

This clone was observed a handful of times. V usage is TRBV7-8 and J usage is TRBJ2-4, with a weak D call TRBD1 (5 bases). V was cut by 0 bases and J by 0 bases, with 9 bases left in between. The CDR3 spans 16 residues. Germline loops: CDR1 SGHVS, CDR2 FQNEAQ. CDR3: CASSLAIGVAKNIQYF. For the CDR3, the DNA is TGTGCCAGCAGCTTAGCGATAGGGGTAGCCAAAAACATTCAGTACTTC.

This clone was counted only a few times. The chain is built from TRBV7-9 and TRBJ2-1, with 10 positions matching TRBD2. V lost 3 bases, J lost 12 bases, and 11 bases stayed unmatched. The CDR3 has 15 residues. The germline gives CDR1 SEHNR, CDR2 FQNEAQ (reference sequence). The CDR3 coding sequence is TGTGCCAGCAGCTTGAGTGGTAGTAGCGGGAGGTCGCAGTTCTTC. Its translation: CASSLSGSSGRSQFF.

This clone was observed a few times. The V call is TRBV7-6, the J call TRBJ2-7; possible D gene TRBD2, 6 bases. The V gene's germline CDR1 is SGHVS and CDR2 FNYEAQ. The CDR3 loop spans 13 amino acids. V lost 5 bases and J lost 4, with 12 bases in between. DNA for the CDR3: TGTGCCAGCAGCCTCGGGAGTACTTACGAGCAGTACTTC. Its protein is CASSLGSTYEQYF.

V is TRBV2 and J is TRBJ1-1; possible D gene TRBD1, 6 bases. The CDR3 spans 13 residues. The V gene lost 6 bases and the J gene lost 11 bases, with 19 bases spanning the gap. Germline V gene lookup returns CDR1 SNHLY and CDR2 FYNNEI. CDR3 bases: TGTGCCAGCAGGCTCGACAGGACCGCAAGGGCTTTCTTT. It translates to CASRLDRTARAFF.

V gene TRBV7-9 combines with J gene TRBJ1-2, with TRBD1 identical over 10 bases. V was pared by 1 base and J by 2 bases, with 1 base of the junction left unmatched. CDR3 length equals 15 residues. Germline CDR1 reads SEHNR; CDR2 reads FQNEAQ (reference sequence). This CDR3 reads CASSLGQGANYGYTF. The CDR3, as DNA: TGTGCCAGCAGCTTAGGACAGGGGGCGAACTATGGCTACACCTTC. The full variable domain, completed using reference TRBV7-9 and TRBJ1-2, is DTGVSQNPRHKITKRGQNVTFRCDPISEHNRLYWYRQTLGQGPEFLTYFQNEAQLEKSRLLSDRFSAERPKGSFSTLEIQRTEQGDSAMYLCASSLGQGANYGYTFGSGTRLTVV.

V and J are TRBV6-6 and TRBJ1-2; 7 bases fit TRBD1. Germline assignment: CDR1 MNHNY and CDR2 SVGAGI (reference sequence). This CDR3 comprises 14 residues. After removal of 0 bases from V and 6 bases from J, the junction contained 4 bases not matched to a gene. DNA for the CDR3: TGTGCCAGCAGTTACTCGGGCAGGGGGGATGGCTACACCTTC. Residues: CASSYSGRGDGYTF.

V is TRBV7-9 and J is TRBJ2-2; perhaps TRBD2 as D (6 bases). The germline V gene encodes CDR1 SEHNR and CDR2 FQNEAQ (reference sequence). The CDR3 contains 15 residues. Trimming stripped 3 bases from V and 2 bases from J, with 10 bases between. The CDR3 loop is CASSFGGVNTGELFF. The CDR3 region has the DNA TGTGCCAGCAGCTTCGGCGGGGTAAACACCGGGGAGCTGTTTTTT. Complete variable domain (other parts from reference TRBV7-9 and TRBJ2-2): DTGVSQNPRHKITKRGQNVTFRCDPISEHNRLYWYRQTLGQGPEFLTYFQNEAQLEKSRLLSDRFSAERPKGSFSTLEIQRTEQGDSAMYLCASSFGGVNTGELFFGEGSRLTVL.

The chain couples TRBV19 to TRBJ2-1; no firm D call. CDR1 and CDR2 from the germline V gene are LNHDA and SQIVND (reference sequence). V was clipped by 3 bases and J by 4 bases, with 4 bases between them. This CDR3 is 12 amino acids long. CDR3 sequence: CASSIRYNEQFF. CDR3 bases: TGTGCCAGTAGTATCAGGTACAATGAGCAGTTCTTC. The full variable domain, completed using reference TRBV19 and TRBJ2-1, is DGGITQSPKYLFRKEGQNVTLSCEQNLNHDAMYWYRQDPGQGLRLIYYSQIVNDFQKGDIAEGYSVSREKKESFPLTVTSAQKNPTAFYLCASSIRYNEQFFGPGTRLTVL.

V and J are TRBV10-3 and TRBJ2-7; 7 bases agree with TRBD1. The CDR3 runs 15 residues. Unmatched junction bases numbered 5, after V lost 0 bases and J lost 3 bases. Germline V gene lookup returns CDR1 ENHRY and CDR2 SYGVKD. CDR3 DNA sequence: TGTGCCATCAGTGAGTCCCACGGGGACAGCTACGAGCAGTACTTC. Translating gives CAISESHGDSYEQYF.

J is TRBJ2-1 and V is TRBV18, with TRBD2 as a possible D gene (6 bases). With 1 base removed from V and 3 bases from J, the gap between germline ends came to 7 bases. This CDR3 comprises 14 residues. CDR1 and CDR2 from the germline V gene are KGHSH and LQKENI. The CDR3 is CASSPLGSYNEQFF. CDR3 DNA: TGTGCCAGCTCACCACTCGGGAGCTACAATGAGCAGTTCTTC. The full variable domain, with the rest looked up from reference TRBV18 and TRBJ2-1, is NAGVMQNPRHLVRRRGQEARLRCSPMKGHSHVYWYRQLPEEGLKFMVYLQKENIIDESGMPKERFSAEFPKEGPSILRIQQVVRGDSAAYFCASSPLGSYNEQFFGPGTRLTVL.

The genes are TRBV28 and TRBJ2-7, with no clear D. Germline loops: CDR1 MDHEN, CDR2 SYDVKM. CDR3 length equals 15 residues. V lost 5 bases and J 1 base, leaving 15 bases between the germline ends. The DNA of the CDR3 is TGTGCCAGCAGTCGCCTCCCCCCAGAATCCTACGAGCAGTACTTC. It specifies CASSRLPPESYEQYF.

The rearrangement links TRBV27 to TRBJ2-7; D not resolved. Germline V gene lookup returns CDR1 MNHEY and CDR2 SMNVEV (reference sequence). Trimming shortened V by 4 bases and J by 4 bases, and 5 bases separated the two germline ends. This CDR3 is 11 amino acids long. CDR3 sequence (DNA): TGTGCCAGCAGTTCCTTATACGAGCAGTACTTC. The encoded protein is CASSSLYEQYF.

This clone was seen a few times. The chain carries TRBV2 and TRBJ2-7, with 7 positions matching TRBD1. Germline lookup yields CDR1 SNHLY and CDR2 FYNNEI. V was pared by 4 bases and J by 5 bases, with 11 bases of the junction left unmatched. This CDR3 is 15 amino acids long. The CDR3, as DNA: TGTGCCAGCAGTGCGGGACAGAACCTTCGGAACGAGCAGTACTTC. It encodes CASSAGQNLRNEQYF. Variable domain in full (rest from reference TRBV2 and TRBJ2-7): EPEVTQTPSHQVTQMGQEVILRCVPISNHLYFYWYRQILGQKVEFLVSFYNNEISEKSEIFDDQFSVERPDGSNFTLKIRSTKLEDSAMYFCASSAGQNLRNEQYFGPGTRLTVT.

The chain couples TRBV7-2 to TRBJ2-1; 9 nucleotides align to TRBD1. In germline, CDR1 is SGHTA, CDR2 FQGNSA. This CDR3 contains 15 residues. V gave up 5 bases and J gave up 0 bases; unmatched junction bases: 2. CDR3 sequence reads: CASSVGQGSYNEQFF. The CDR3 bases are TGTGCCAGCAGCGTGGGACAGGGCTCCTACAATGAGCAGTTCTTC.

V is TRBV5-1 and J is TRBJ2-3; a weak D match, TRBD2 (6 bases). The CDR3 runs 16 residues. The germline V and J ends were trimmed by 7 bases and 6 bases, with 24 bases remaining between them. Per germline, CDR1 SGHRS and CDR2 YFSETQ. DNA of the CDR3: TGCGCCAGCGCGTACTGGGGACCGACGGAGGGCGATACGCAGTATTTT. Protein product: CASAYWGPTEGDTQYF.

The DNA of the CDR3 is TGTGCCAGTAGTATCCACGGGACAGCCGAAAAACTGTTTTTT. Residues: CASSIHGTAEKLFF. This chain connects TRBV19 to TRBJ1-4, with TRBD1 matching 7 bases. The CDR3 extends over 14 amino acids. Looked up from germline, CDR1 is LNHDA and CDR2 is SQIVND (reference sequence). V shed 3 bases and J 8 bases; nucleotides not matched to a gene: 6.

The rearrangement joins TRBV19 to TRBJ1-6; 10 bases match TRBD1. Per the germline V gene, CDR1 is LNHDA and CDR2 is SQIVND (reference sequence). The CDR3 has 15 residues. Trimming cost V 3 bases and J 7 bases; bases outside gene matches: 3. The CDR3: CASSIGQGGNSPLHF. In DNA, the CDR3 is TGTGCCAGTAGTATCGGACAGGGGGGAAATTCACCCCTCCACTTT.

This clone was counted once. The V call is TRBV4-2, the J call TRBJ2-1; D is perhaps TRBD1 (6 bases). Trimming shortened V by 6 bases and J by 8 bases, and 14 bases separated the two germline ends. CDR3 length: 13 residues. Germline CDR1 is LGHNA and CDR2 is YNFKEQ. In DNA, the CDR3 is TGTGCCAGCAGACATACAGGGTGGGATGAGCAGTTCTTC. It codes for CASRHTGWDEQFF.

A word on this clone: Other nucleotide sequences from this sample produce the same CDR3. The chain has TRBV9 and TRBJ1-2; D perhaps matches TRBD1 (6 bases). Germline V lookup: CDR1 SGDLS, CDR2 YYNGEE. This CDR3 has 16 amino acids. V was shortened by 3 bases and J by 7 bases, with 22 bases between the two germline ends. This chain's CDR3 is CASSALPTGSPSGYTF. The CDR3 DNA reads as TGTGCCAGCAGCGCTCTCCCCACAGGGAGCCCTAGTGGCTACACCTTC.

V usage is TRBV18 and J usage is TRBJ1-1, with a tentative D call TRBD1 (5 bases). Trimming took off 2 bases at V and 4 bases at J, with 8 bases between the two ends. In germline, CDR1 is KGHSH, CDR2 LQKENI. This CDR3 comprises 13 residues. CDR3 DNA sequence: TGTGCCAGCTCACCATGGGGGGGCACTGAAGCTTTCTTT. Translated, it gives CASSPWGGTEAFF. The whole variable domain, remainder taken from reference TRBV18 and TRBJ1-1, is NAGVMQNPRHLVRRRGQEARLRCSPMKGHSHVYWYRQLPEEGLKFMVYLQKENIIDESGMPKERFSAEFPKEGPSILRIQQVVRGDSAAYFCASSPWGGTEAFFGQGTRLTVV.

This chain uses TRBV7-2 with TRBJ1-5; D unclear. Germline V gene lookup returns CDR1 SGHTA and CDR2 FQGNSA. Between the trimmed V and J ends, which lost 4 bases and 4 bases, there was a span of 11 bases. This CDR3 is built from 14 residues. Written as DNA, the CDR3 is TGTGCCAGCAGCTCGACCCAGAGGAATCAGCCCCAGCATTTT. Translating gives CASSSTQRNQPQHF.

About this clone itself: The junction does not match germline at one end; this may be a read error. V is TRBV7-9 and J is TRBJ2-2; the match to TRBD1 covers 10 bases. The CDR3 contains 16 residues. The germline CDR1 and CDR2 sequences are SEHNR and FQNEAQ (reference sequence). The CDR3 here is CSSSWPPGQGSGELFF. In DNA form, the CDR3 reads TGTTCCAGCAGCTGGCCTCCGGGACAGGGGTCCGGGGAGCTGTTTTTT.